Following are 24 T cell receptor beta chains from one sample sequenced in a study of prognosis after radiotherapy for stage I lung cancer. From genomic DNA, two-round multiplex PCR was used to amplify TCR beta CDR3. The first round of PCR was done with primers that matched each TRBV and TRBJ gene. TCRdb ran MiXCR on the multiplex PCR reads and lists one entry per CDR3 protein. The data show around 17,000 distinct CDR3 sequences, approximately 15% seen once. The input for sequencing was PBMCs, taken before or after stereotactic body radiation therapy (not recorded which). The source is a donor over 45 with non-small cell lung cancer.

This clonotype was counted ten times or more. J is TRBJ2-1 and V is TRBV20-1; 7 bases fit TRBD1. Germline CDR1 is DFQATT and CDR2 is SNEGSKA (reference sequence). CDR3 length: 15 residues. V dropped 2 bases and J dropped 4; count of bases not matched to a gene: 8. The CDR3 DNA reads as TGCAGTGCTAGACCCGGGACAGTGGGGTACAATGAGCAGTTCTTC. Translation: CSARPGTVGYNEQFF.

At least ten counts were recorded for this clonotype. The chain links TRBV6-2 or TRBV6-3 to TRBJ2-1; D unresolved. Per germline, CDR1 MNHEY and CDR2 SVGEGT. Between the trimmed V and J ends, which lost 2 bases and 10 bases, there was a span of 9 bases. This CDR3 has 12 residues. The CDR3, as DNA: TGTGCCAGCAGTTACGGTCTCGGGGAGCAGTTCTTC. This encodes CASSYGLGEQFF.

This clonotype was observed a handful of times. Given a much more abundant clone one base away, this may be a read error. The rearrangement uses TRBV6-2 or TRBV6-3 and TRBJ2-7; TRBD2 aligns across 7 bases. Germline V CDR1 and CDR2: MNHEY, SVGEGT. The CDR3 runs to 15 residues. The CDR3 here is CASSEPSGVIYEQCF. For the CDR3, the DNA is TGTGCCAGCAGTGAGCCTAGCGGCGTAATTTACGAGCAGTGCTTC.

Points on this clonotype: A clone one base away is much larger, so this may be a read error. This chain joins TRBV7-9 and TRBJ2-1, with TRBD1 matching 7 bases. Germline-derived CDR1 and CDR2 are SEHNR and FQNEAQ (reference sequence). This CDR3 is 17 amino acids long. Here the CDR3 reads CASSLERGTELANGQFF. The CDR3 DNA reads as TGTGCCAGCAGCTTAGAAAGGGGGACAGAGCTGGCCAATGGGCAGTTCTTC.

This clonotype was observed at least ten times. This chain connects TRBV5-1 to TRBJ1-2; TRBD1 matches 7 bases. This CDR3 has 14 residues. V was pared by 5 bases and J by 3 bases, with 7 bases of the junction left unmatched. Germline V CDR1 and CDR2: SGHRS, YFSETQ. CDR3 nucleotides: TGCGCCAGCAGGATGACAGGGTTCGACTATGGCTACACCTTC. This gives the protein CASRMTGFDYGYTF.

This clonotype showed up many times. This sequence joins TRBV30 and TRBJ2-1, with 8 bases aligning to TRBD2. Trimming removed 5 bases from V and 6 bases from J; junction bases left unmatched: 6. This CDR3 is built from 13 residues. Germline CDR1 GTSNPN, CDR2 SVGIG (reference sequence). As DNA, the CDR3 is TGTGCCTGGTCCTCGGGAGGGTTCAATGAGCAGTTCTTC. Translating it yields CAWSSGGFNEQFF.

Concerning this clonotype: Only one base separates this from a far larger clonotype, so it likely reflects a read error. The rearrangement links TRBV6-4 to TRBJ1-4; the D is unclear. Germline CDR1 MRHNA, CDR2 SNTAGT. This CDR3 has 14 amino acids. The CDR3 spells CASRDAGWDEKLIF. The DNA for the CDR3 is TGTGCCAGCAGGGACGCCGGTTGGGATGAAAAACTGATTTTT.

This clonotype was recorded at least ten times. The rearrangement links TRBV6-1 to TRBJ2-3; 8 bases map to TRBD2. The germline V gene encodes CDR1 MNHNS and CDR2 SASEGT. The CDR3 runs 15 residues. The J segment lost 5 bases and the V segment lost 6 bases, leaving 10 bases of the junction unmatched. The CDR3 coding sequence is TGTGCCAGCAGCCCCGCGGGGGGTTCGGTAGATACGCAGTATTTT. Encoded protein: CASSPAGGSVDTQYF.

Regarding this clonotype: A junction boundary mismatches the germline segment, possibly from a read error. This chain joins TRBV14 and TRBJ1-6, with D uncertain. Germline V gene data show CDR1 as SGHDN and CDR2 as FVKESK. The CDR3 is 17 amino acids. The DNA of the CDR3 is TGTGTCAGCAGCCAAGACGCACTAATAGCGGGGAATTCACCCCTCCACTTT. Its protein is CVSSQDALIAGNSPLHF.

This clonotype was counted many times. The gene calls are TRBV3-1 and TRBJ2-1, with D uncertain. Trimming took 1 base from V and 3 from J, leaving 13 bases between them. CDR3 size: 16 residues. Per germline, CDR1 LGHDT and CDR2 YNNKEL (reference sequence). The CDR3 DNA is TGTGCCAGCAGCCAAGGGGCCCAAAGGGTCTACAATGAGCAGTTCTTC. It specifies CASSQGAQRVYNEQFF.

This clonotype was seen repeatedly, ten times or more. The genes are TRBV18 and TRBJ2-7, with 9 bases identical to TRBD1. In germline, CDR1 is KGHSH, CDR2 LQKENI. The CDR3 extends over 17 amino acids. V was clipped by 3 bases and J by 4 bases; unmatched bases: 13. CDR3 region: CASSPGTGKVLPYEQYV. CDR3 sequence (DNA): TGTGCCAGCTCACCGGGGACAGGGAAAGTCTTACCGTACGAGCAGTACGTC.

This clonotype came up many times. Because the CDR3's place on the DNA is in doubt, the DNA is left out and the CDR3 is given as listed by TCRdb. This rearrangement joins TRBV20-1 to TRBJ1-2. The CDR3 spans 13 residues, counting both ends. The V gene's germline CDR1 is DFQATT and CDR2 SNEGSKA (reference sequence). CDR3 sequence: CSASFGSGYGYTF.

This clonotype appeared many times. This rearrangement joins TRBV18 to TRBJ2-3, with D possibly TRBD2 on 6 matching bases. Deletions cut 4 bases from V and 0 bases from J, with 11 bases between. From germline, CDR1 is KGHSH and CDR2 LQKENI. This CDR3 spans 15 amino acids. The CDR3 protein is CASSLTRGSTDTQYF. The CDR3 bases are TGTGCCAGCTCACTGACACGGGGGAGCACAGATACGCAGTATTTT.

This clonotype was detected many times. The rearrangement joins TRBV9 to TRBJ1-4, with unresolved D. V lost 0 bases and J 5 bases, leaving 11 bases between the germline ends. Per germline, CDR1 SGDLS and CDR2 YYNGEE. CDR3 size: 15 residues. The CDR3 reads CASSVGSSGNEKLFF. CDR3 sequence (DNA): TGTGCCAGCAGCGTAGGGTCTTCTGGCAATGAAAAACTGTTTTTT.

A few counts support this clonotype. The rearrangement joins TRBV28 to TRBJ2-1; no clear D. The CDR3 has 15 amino acids. V lost 6 bases and J lost 0, with 12 bases in between. CDR1 is MDHEN and CDR2 is SYDVKM in the germline V gene. The CDR3 spells CASRLWVNSYNEQFF. CDR3 DNA: TGTGCCAGCAGACTATGGGTAAACTCCTACAATGAGCAGTTCTTC.

By share of the sample, this clonotype is large. The V and J genes are TRBV12-3 or TRBV12-4 and TRBJ2-1; 7 nucleotides match TRBD1. CDR3 length: 15 residues. Unmatched junction bases numbered 13, after V lost 6 bases and J lost 8 bases. In DNA, the CDR3 is TGTGCCAGCAGGTCACAGGGGAGTTCGGGCGATGAGCAGTTCTTC. Translated, it gives CASRSQGSSGDEQFF.

With regard to this clonotype: Possible read error: a much larger clone is one base away. V is TRBV6-4 and J is TRBJ2-5; D uncertain. This CDR3 has 10 residues. Germline V gives CDR1 MRHNA, CDR2 SNTAGT. The CDR3 DNA is TGTGCCAGAAGTGCTGAGACCCAGTACTTC. It encodes CARSAETQYF.

This clonotype has at least ten counts. The chain has TRBV5-1 and TRBJ2-6, with unresolved D. This CDR3 region has 17 residues. The V gene's germline CDR1 is SGHRS and CDR2 YFSETQ. The germline V and J ends were trimmed by 1 base and 4 bases, with 15 bases remaining between them. The CDR3 here is CASSLSASSTGANVLTF. As DNA, the CDR3 is TGCGCCAGCAGCTTGTCGGCCAGTTCAACAGGGGCCAACGTCCTGACTTTC.

This clonotype was observed at least ten times. The chain links TRBV19 to TRBJ2-1, with D possibly being TRBD2 (6 bases). Germline CDR1 reads LNHDA; CDR2 reads SQIVND (reference sequence). Trimming removed 9 bases from V and 9 bases from J, with 21 bases in between. The CDR3 sequence is 14 residues long. The CDR3 region is CASTGTEKNPEQFF. CDR3 coding DNA: TGTGCCAGCACCGGGACTGAGAAAAATCCTGAGCAGTTCTTC. Full variable domain (missing parts from reference TRBV19 and TRBJ2-1): DGGITQSPKYLFRKEGQNVTLSCEQNLNHDAMYWYRQDPGQGLRLIYYSQIVNDFQKGDIAEGYSVSREKKESFPLTVTSAQKNPTAFYLCASTGTEKNPEQFFGPGTRLTVL.

This clonotype was found many times. The genes are TRBV19 and TRBJ2-7; 9 nucleotides align to TRBD2. J lost 3 bases, V lost 6 bases, and 12 bases had no gene match. The CDR3 is made up of 16 amino acids. Per the germline V gene, CDR1 is LNHDA and CDR2 is SQIVND (reference sequence). DNA for the CDR3: TGTGCCAGTAGCCTCTTCTTTAGCGGGAGCGGCTACGAGCAGTACTTC. This codes for CASSLFFSGSGYEQYF. Complete variable domain (other parts from reference TRBV19 and TRBJ2-7): DGGITQSPKYLFRKEGQNVTLSCEQNLNHDAMYWYRQDPGQGLRLIYYSQIVNDFQKGDIAEGYSVSREKKESFPLTVTSAQKNPTAFYLCASSLFFSGSGYEQYFGPGTRLTVT.

In this sample, this clonotype turned up many times. V usage is TRBV18 and J usage is TRBJ2-7, with TRBD2 as a possible D gene (5 bases). Trimming pared 4 bases from V and 0 bases from J, leaving 13 bases between. The CDR3 is made up of 15 amino acids. The germline gives CDR1 KGHSH, CDR2 LQKENI. The CDR3 loop is CASSRRTSSSYEQYF. The CDR3, as DNA: TGTGCCAGCTCACGACGGACTTCCTCCTCCTACGAGCAGTACTTC.

This clonotype was recorded a few times. The rearrangement joins TRBV14 to TRBJ1-1; TRBD1 is a possible D gene (6 bases). With 0 bases removed from V and 11 bases from J, the gap between germline ends came to 13 bases. CDR3 length equals 13 residues. Germline values: CDR1 SGHDN, CDR2 FVKESK. The DNA of the CDR3 is TGTGCCAGCAGCCAAGATATCCAGGGGCTGGCTTTCTTT. It encodes CASSQDIQGLAFF.

This clonotype occurred many times. Given a far larger clone just one base away, this is likely a sequencing read error. V is TRBV6-2 or TRBV6-3 and J is TRBJ2-1, with TRBD2 matching 12 bases. The CDR3 length is 19 residues. Losses at the gene ends were 11 bases for V and 0 bases for J; bases not matched to a gene: 17. Germline V CDR1 and CDR2: MNHEY, SVGEGT. The CDR3 sequence: CAGTPHVLAGGPSYNEQFF. DNA of the CDR3: TGTGCCGGCACCCCCCACGTACTAGCGGGGGGCCCCTCCTACAATGAGCAGTTCTTC.

By proportion, this clonotype is medium-sized (0.01 to 0.1%). The chain recombines TRBV12-3 or TRBV12-4 with TRBJ2-1; 11 bases are shared with TRBD2. The CDR3 is 16 amino acids. V shed 6 bases and J 4 bases; nucleotides not matched to a gene: 8. The CDR3 spells CASSGERLAGYNEQFF. In DNA, the CDR3 is TGTGCCAGCAGCGGAGAACGACTAGCGGGATACAATGAGCAGTTCTTC.